Presented here are 9 T cell receptor beta chains from one specimen sequenced in a study of regulatory T cells in long-lasting Graves disease. Arm-PCR of CDR3 regions and iRepertoire HTBI primers were used to build TCR beta libraries. TCRdb independently ran MiXCR on the multiplex PCR reads; one entry per CDR3 protein. The table records about 370,000 distinct CDR3 sequences, about a sixth of them present only once. Time point defined: newly diagnosed GD, antithyroid drugs for less than 3 months. From PBMCs, RNA was extracted and then used to make the TCR library. The sequencing here drew on peripheral blood mononuclear cells (PBMCs), taken at new diagnosis, from a patient treated with antithyroid drugs. These receptors all stem from a female donor with Graves disease.

The sample holds many counts of this clonotype. The chain carries TRBV5-1 and TRBJ1-5; D not certain. The V end lost 4 bases, the J end lost 5 bases, and 13 bases lay between the germline ends. The CDR3 is 14 residues long. The V gene's germline CDR1 is SGHRS and CDR2 YFSETQ. CDR3 loop: CASSLDRPDQPQHF. The CDR3 nucleotides are TGCGCCAGCAGCCTCGATCGACCGGATCAGCCCCAGCATTTT.

This clonotype was seen more than once but under ten times. V gene TRBV12-3 or TRBV12-4 combines with J gene TRBJ2-1, with D unresolved. CDR3 length: 12 residues. V dropped 7 bases and J dropped 8 bases, with 12 bases sitting between them. The CDR3 sequence: CASTRVSHEQFF. The CDR3 bases are TGTGCCAGCACCCGGGTTAGCCATGAGCAGTTCTTC.

This clonotype came up many times. V usage is TRBV7-9 and J usage is TRBJ2-3; unclear D gene. The V end lost 2 bases, the J end lost 2 bases, and 8 bases lay between the germline ends. The CDR3 sequence is 14 residues long. Germline lookup yields CDR1 SEHNR and CDR2 FQNEAQ (reference sequence). CDR3 in amino acids: CASSLPWDTDTQYF. The CDR3 coding sequence is TGTGCCAGCAGCTTACCCTGGGACACAGATACGCAGTATTTT.

The V gene is TRBV7-2, the J gene TRBJ1-1; unclear D gene. The CDR3 spans 14 residues. V lost 2 bases, J lost 1 base, and 8 bases lay in between. Germline values: CDR1 SGHTA, CDR2 FQGNSA. The CDR3 loop reads CASSLPAGNTEAFF. CDR3 DNA: TGTGCCAGCAGCTTACCCGCAGGGAACACTGAAGCTTTCTTT.

This clonotype was detected only a few times. A much larger clone differs by one base, so this may be a read error. The chain is built from TRBV28 and TRBJ2-1; 14 positions agree with TRBD2. There are 18 residues in the CDR3. V gave up 6 bases and J gave up 2 bases; unmatched junction bases: 9. Germline assignment: CDR1 MDHEN and CDR2 SYDVKM. CDR3 DNA sequence: TGTGCCAGCAGCCTGGGACTAGCGGGAGTAGGGCCCTACAATGAGCAGTTCTTC. It translates to CASSLGLAGVGPYNEQFF.

The chain has TRBV5-6 and TRBJ1-1, with D perhaps matching TRBD1 (6 bases). The CDR3 has 16 amino acids. In germline, CDR1 is SGHDT, CDR2 YYEEEE. The germline V and J ends were trimmed by 4 bases and 0 bases, with 16 bases remaining between them. Here the CDR3 DNA reads TGTGCCAGCAGCGGCTCGACAGGAATCATGAACACTGAAGCTTTCTTT. Its translation is CASSGSTGIMNTEAFF. Looking up the rest from reference TRBV5-6 and TRBJ1-1 gives the full variable domain: DAGVTQSPTHLIKTRGQQVTLRCSPKSGHDTVSWYQQALGQGPQFIFQYYEEEERQRGNFPDRFSGHQFPNYSSELNVNALLLGDSALYLCASSGSTGIMNTEAFFGQGTRLTVV.

This clonotype has at least ten counts. The genes are TRBV10-3 and TRBJ1-1; 8 bases agree with TRBD1. The junction had 10 bases not matched to a gene; V was cut back by 7 bases and J by 3 bases. The germline gives CDR1 ENHRY, CDR2 SYGVKD. The CDR3 covers 15 residues. In DNA, the CDR3 is TGTGCCATCAACGGACAGGGTGGAATCTACACTGAAGCTTTCTTT. The encoded protein is CAINGQGGIYTEAFF.

V is TRBV5-1 and J is TRBJ1-5; 11 bases are a match to TRBD1. After removal of 4 bases from V and 7 bases from J, the junction contained 7 bases not matched to a gene. The germline V gene encodes CDR1 SGHRS and CDR2 YFSETQ. The CDR3 runs to 15 residues. In DNA, the CDR3 is TGCGCCAGCAGCCTTCGGACAGGGGGCTGGCAGCCCCAGCATTTT. It specifies CASSLRTGGWQPQHF.

This clonotype occurred a few times. An end of the junction does not agree with germline; a read error may underlie this. CDR3 amino acids: CAGRWTGLADSSYEQYF. The CDR3 region has the DNA TGTGCCGGGAGGTGGACCGGATTAGCGGACTCTTCCTACGAGCAGTACTTC. The J gene is TRBJ2-7, the V gene TRBV30, with D perhaps matching TRBD2 (6 bases). The CDR3 is 17 amino acids. Looked up from germline, CDR1 is GTSNPN and CDR2 is SVGIG (reference sequence).